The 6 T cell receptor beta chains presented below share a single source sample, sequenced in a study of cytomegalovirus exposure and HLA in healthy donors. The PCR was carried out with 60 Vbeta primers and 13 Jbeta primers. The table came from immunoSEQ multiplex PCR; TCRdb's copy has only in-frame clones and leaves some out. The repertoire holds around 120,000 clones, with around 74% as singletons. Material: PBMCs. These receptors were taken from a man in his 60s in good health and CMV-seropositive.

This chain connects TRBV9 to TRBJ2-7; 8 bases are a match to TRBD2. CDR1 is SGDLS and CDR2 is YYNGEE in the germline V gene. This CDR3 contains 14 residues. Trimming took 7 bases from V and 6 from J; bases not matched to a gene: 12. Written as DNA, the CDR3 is TGTGCCAGCGCCCGGGTAGCGGGGACCCTCGAGCAGTACTTC. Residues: CASARVAGTLEQYF.

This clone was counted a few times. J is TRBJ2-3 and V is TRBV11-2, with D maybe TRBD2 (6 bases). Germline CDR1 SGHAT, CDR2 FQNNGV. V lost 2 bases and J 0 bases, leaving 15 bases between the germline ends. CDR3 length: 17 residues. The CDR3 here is CASSLRGLRGSTDTQYF. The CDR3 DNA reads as TGTGCCAGCAGCTTACGAGGATTGCGGGGTAGCACAGATACGCAGTATTTT.

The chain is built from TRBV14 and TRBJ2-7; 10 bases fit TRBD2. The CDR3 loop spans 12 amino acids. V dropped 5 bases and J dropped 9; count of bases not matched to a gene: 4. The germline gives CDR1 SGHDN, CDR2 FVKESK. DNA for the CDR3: TGTGCCAGCAGCTATGGACTAGCGGTGCAGTACTTC. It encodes CASSYGLAVQYF.

This CDR3 reads CASSWRGLDTDTQYF. Written as DNA, the CDR3 is TGTGCCAGCAGCTGGCGGGGGCTCGACACAGATACGCAGTATTTT. This chain links TRBV7-3 with TRBJ2-3, with a tentative D call TRBD2 (7 bases). The CDR3 is 15 residues long. Deletions cut 4 bases from V and 2 bases from J, with 13 bases between. CDR1 is SGHTA, CDR2 FQGTGA, per germline. The full variable domain, with the rest looked up from reference TRBV7-3 and TRBJ2-3, is GAGVSQTPSNKVTEKGKYVELRCDPISGHTALYWYRQSLGQGPEFLIYFQGTGAADDSGLPNDRFFAVRPEGSVSTLKIQRTERGDSAVYLCASSWRGLDTDTQYFGPGTRLTVL.

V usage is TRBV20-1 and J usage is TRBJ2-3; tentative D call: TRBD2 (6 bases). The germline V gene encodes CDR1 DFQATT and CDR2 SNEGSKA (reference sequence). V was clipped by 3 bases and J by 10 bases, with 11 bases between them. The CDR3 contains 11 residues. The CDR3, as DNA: TGCAGTGCTAGGGACTATGGAGCGCAGTATTTT. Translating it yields CSARDYGAQYF.

The CDR3 loop is CASNGQGTYRKLFF. DNA of the CDR3: TGTGCCAGCAATGGACAGGGGACCTACCGAAAACTGTTTTTT. V is TRBV28 and J is TRBJ1-4; 9 bases map to TRBD1. CDR1 MDHEN and CDR2 SYDVKM come from the germline V gene. This CDR3 spans 14 amino acids. The junction had 10 bases not matched to a gene; V was cut back by 7 bases and J by 10 bases.